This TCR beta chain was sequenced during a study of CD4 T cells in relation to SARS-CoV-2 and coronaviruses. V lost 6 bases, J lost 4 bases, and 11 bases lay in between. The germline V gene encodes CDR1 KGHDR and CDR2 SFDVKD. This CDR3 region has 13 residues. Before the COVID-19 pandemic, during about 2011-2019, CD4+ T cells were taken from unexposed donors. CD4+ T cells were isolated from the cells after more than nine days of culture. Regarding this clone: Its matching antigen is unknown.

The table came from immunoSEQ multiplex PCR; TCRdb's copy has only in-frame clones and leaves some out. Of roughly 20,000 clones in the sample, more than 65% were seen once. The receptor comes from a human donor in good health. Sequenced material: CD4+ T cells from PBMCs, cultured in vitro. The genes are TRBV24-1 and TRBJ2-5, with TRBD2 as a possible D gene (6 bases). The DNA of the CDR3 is TGTGCCACCAGTTGGAGGGGACTAGAGACCCAGTACTTC. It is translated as CATSWRGLETQYF.